This paragraph covers one T cell receptor beta chain sequence. V was pared by 5 bases and J by 0 bases, with 3 bases of the junction left unmatched. The germline CDR1 and CDR2 sequences are SGDLS and YYNGEE. The CDR3 runs 16 residues. This sample is drawn from a study of blood T cell repertoires in COVID-19. At the level of the study: Both acute and convalescent COVID-19 samples were obtained from the United States, Italy and Spain. T cells, B-cell-depleted T cells, or PBMCs supplied cDNA or gDNA.

Original data processing: Cell counts per sample came from amplifying reference gene primers. Clones were read by immunoSEQ multiplex PCR, and TCRdb kept only the in-frame ones, dropping some. V and J calls and clone size are given by that table; D and trimming were obtained from the DNA. The table records over 200,000 clones, 84% of them present only once. Source material: peripheral blood. The sequence was obtained from an elderly woman with active or convalescent COVID-19. V is TRBV9 and J is TRBJ2-3; 13 positions agree with TRBD2. CDR3 nucleotide sequence: TGTGCCAGCAGTATGGGACTAGCGGGGAGCACAGATACGCAGTATTTT. It specifies CASSMGLAGSTDTQYF.